The rows below give T cell receptor beta chains drawn from one sample of a study of human T cells and chemical hapten exposure. Via MiXCR, TCRdb re-called the RACE reads, giving one row per CDR3 protein. In the table there are about 380,000 distinct CDR3 sequences, more than 4.5% of which are singletons. Specimen: whole blood, collected in connection with sensitization to the hapten diphenylcyclopropenone (DPC). Source of these receptors: a woman between 45 and 60 years old with alopecia areata. Some clones in this sample may be carry-over from other donors' samples. Each CDR3 is given with its conserved first and last residue. Each record gives: D gene, clone size, V gene, J gene, CDR3 protein, CDR3 DNA. D genes are given only for firm matches. Clone size appears in some rows only: once, few, many, or a class for an expanded clone.

>TRBD2|many|TRBV27|TRBJ2-7
CASSLGTSYEQYF
TGTGCCAGCAGTTTAGGGACTAGCTACGAGCAGTACTTC
>TRBD2|.|TRBV4-3|TRBJ2-3
CASSQGLAGGPQDTQYF
TGCGCCAGCAGCCAAGGGTTAGCGGGAGGACCCCAGGATACGCAGTATTTT
>.|.|TRBV6-5|TRBJ2-2
CATLLEGLPLNTGELFF
TGTGCCACCCTTTTGGAGGGGCTACCGCTAAACACCGGGGAGCTGTTTTTT
>.|many|TRBV11-2|TRBJ1-1
CASSRAGGSRDTEAFF
TGTGCCAGCAGCCGGGCGGGGGGCTCCCGGGATACTGAAGCTTTCTTT
>TRBD2|many|TRBV20-1|TRBJ2-1
CSARDSPSGPSYNEQFF
TGCAGTGCTAGAGATAGTCCTAGCGGTCCTTCCTACAATGAGCAGTTCTTC
>.|many|TRBV12-3/TRBV12-4|TRBJ1-6
CASSPGTVNSPLHF
TGTGCCAGCAGTCCCGGGACGGTGAATTCACCCCTCCACTTT
>TRBD2|.|TRBV7-8|TRBJ2-2
CASSSRLAVNTGELFF
TGTGCCAGCAGCTCCCGACTAGCGGTGAACACCGGGGAGCTGTTTTTT
>.|few|TRBV7-8|TRBJ2-5
CASSAHWGDETQYF
TGTGCCAGCAGCGCCCACTGGGGCGATGAGACCCAGTACTTC
>TRBD2|.|TRBV6-2/TRBV6-3|TRBJ2-1
CASSIQREEHF
TGTGCCAGCAGTATACAGCGGGAGGAACACTTC
>.|.|TRBV18|TRBJ1-4
CASSPRTGEKLFF
TGTGCCAGCTCTCCCAGGACGGGGGAAAAACTGTTTTTT
>TRBD2|.|TRBV20-1|TRBJ2-1
CSAVGRERGYNEQFF
TGCAGTGCTGTCGGGAGGGAGCGGGGCTACAATGAGCAGTTCTTC
>.|many|TRBV2|TRBJ2-7
CASSEYSGSYEQYF
TGTGCCAGCAGTGAATATTCCGGCTCCTACGAGCAGTACTTC
>.|few|TRBV29-1|TRBJ1-5
CSAGDMDNQPQHF
TGCAGCGCGGGGGACATGGACAATCAGCCCCAGCATTTT
>.|many|TRBV12-3/TRBV12-4|TRBJ2-5
CASSLTTLETQYF
TGTGCCAGCAGTTTAACTACGTTAGAGACCCAGTACTTC
>.|many|TRBV4-1|TRBJ1-5
CASSQDGENQPQHF
TGCGCCAGCAGCCAAGACGGGGAGAATCAGCCCCAGCATTTT
>TRBD2|many|TRBV14|TRBJ2-1
CASSQLGLAVHNEQFF
TGTGCCAGCAGCCAACTGGGACTAGCGGTTCACAATGAGCAGTTCTTC
>.|many|TRBV12-3/TRBV12-4|TRBJ2-1
CASSFSWDLALGFF
TGTGCCAGCAGTTTCTCATGGGACTTAGCTCTGGGGTTCTTC
>TRBD2|many|TRBV27|TRBJ2-3
CASSSPSGGADTQYF
TGTGCCAGCAGTTCCCCCAGCGGGGGGGCAGATACGCAGTATTTT
>TRBD2|.|TRBV5-5|TRBJ2-1
CASSFWTSGSSYNEQFF
TGTGCCAGCAGCTTTTGGACTAGCGGGAGCTCCTACAATGAGCAGTTCTTC
>TRBD2|.|TRBV5-1|TRBJ2-3
CASSWAGDTDTQYF
TGCGCCAGCAGCTGGGCGGGGGACACAGATACGCAGTATTTT
>.|.|TRBV12-3/TRBV12-4|TRBJ1-1
CASTQRAGFGTEAFF
TGTGCCAGCACCCAACGGGCAGGGTTCGGCACTGAAGCTTTCTTT
>TRBD2|few|TRBV5-1|TRBJ2-3
CASSLGEGNTDTQYF
TGCGCCAGCAGCTTGGGGGAGGGAAACACAGATACGCAGTATTTT
>.|many|TRBV3-1|TRBJ2-1
CASSANTGTLGNEQFF
TGTGCCAGCAGCGCGAATACCGGGACTCTGGGGAATGAGCAGTTCTTC
>.|many|TRBV7-2|TRBJ1-5
CASSVTVNQPQHF
TGTGCCAGCAGTGTGACGGTCAATCAGCCCCAGCATTTT
>.|many|TRBV6-2/TRBV6-3|TRBJ2-3
CATRKGGIETDTQYF
TGTGCCACCCGAAAAGGGGGTATAGAAACAGATACGCAGTATTTT
>TRBD2|many|TRBV5-1|TRBJ2-3
CASSFQGLAVSTDTQYF
TGCGCCAGCAGCTTCCAAGGACTAGCGGTTAGCACAGATACGCAGTATTTT
>TRBD1|.|TRBV6-2/TRBV6-3|TRBJ2-1
CASSSYRGQSIDEQFF
TGTGCCAGCAGCAGCTACAGGGGGCAAAGCATCGATGAGCAGTTCTTC
>TRBD2|many|TRBV10-3|TRBJ2-5
CAIRGGTSGSLGQETQYF
TGTGCCATCAGGGGGGGGACTAGCGGGAGTCTGGGCCAAGAGACCCAGTACTTC
>.|few|TRBV4-1|TRBJ2-3
CASSHFPGRGTDTQYF
TGCGCCAGCAGCCATTTTCCGGGTAGGGGCACAGATACGCAGTATTTT
>.|many|TRBV30|TRBJ2-3
CAWSVGRATDTQYF
TGTGCCTGGAGTGTGGGCAGGGCAACAGATACGCAGTATTTT
>.|many|TRBV12-3/TRBV12-4|TRBJ1-3
CASSLSTVSGNTIYF
TGTGCCAGCAGTTTAAGTACAGTCTCTGGAAACACCATATATTTT
>TRBD1|many|TRBV9|TRBJ1-1
CASSVIPTGGSEAFF
TGTGCCAGCAGCGTAATCCCCACAGGGGGTTCTGAAGCTTTCTTT
>TRBD1|many|TRBV9|TRBJ2-2
CASSGPPRQGRGGELFF
TGTGCCAGCAGCGGTCCTCCTAGACAGGGCCGAGGCGGGGAGCTGTTTTTT
>.|few|TRBV10-3|TRBJ2-7
CAISETGSVLYEQYF
TGTGCCATCAGTGAGACAGGATCGGTCTTGTACGAGCAGTACTTC
>.|few|TRBV6-2/TRBV6-3|TRBJ2-3
CASSYSKVAVRADTQYF
TGTGCCAGCAGTTACTCGAAAGTAGCGGTCAGGGCAGATACGCAGTATTTT
>.|many|TRBV6-6|TRBJ2-5
CASTLTGENYF
TGTGCCAGCACCCTGACCGGGGAAAACTACTTC
>TRBD1|many|TRBV12-3/TRBV12-4|TRBJ1-1
CASSRTGGGMNTEAFF
TGTGCCAGCAGCCGGACAGGGGGCGGTATGAACACTGAAGCTTTCTTT
>TRBD2|few|TRBV5-1|TRBJ2-3
CASSLDRLATDTQYF
TGCGCCAGCAGCTTAGACCGACTAGCAACAGATACGCAGTATTTT
>TRBD1|.|TRBV6-5|TRBJ1-5
CASSSRQGDLPQHF
TGTGCCAGCAGTTCGCGACAGGGGGATCTGCCCCAGCATTTT
>.|.|TRBV12-3/TRBV12-4|TRBJ2-7
CASSVTTVPYEQYF
TGTGCCAGCAGTGTAACTACAGTTCCTTACGAGCAGTACTTC
>.|few|TRBV5-4|TRBJ1-1
CASRTDMNTEAFF
TGTGCCAGCAGGACAGATATGAACACTGAAGCTTTCTTT
>.|many|TRBV7-8|TRBJ1-1
CATRIGSRAGAEAFF
TGTGCCACCAGAATTGGGAGCCGAGCTGGCGCTGAAGCTTTCTTT
>TRBD1|.|TRBV9|TRBJ2-3
CASSVQGVIFTDTQYF
TGTGCCAGCAGCGTTCAGGGGGTAATCTTCACAGATACGCAGTATTTT
>.|.|TRBV29-1|TRBJ2-7
CSVKGRLLYEQYF
TGCAGCGTGAAGGGACGGTTACTCTACGAGCAGTACTTC
>TRBD1|.|TRBV7-2|TRBJ1-2
CASSPDRDYGYTF
TGTGCCAGCAGCCCGGACAGGGACTATGGCTACACCTTC